Below, 26 T cell receptor beta chains from the same sample are listed, as sequenced in a study of blood T cell repertoires in COVID-19 (dated by TCRdb to the early 2020s). The library was built by means of the immunoSEQ multiplex PCR assay. The table comes from immuneACCESS by way of TCRdb, which keeps in-frame sequences with V and J called. Part of the clones is missing from these tables; in studies checked, under half for an unresolved V gene and the rest for unknown reasons. In all, the sample holds about 200,000 clones, and roughly 89% of those were seen once. The ten largest clones represent approximately 6.2% of the sample. Sequences were obtained from peripheral blood. Receptor source: a man aged 55 to 70 who had recovered from COVID-19.

The chain employs TRBV28 and TRBJ1-6; 9 nucleotides line up with TRBD1. After removal of 5 bases from V and 9 bases from J, the junction contained 5 bases not matched to a gene. The CDR3 is 14 residues long. The germline V gene has CDR1 MDHEN and CDR2 SYDVKM. The CDR3 is CASSLGDRASPLHF. The DNA for the CDR3 is TGTGCCAGCAGTCTTGGGGACAGGGCTTCACCCCTCCACTTT.

The gene calls are TRBV11-2 and TRBJ1-1; 10 bases line up with TRBD1. The CDR3 runs to 15 residues. CDR1 and CDR2 (germline): SGHAT, FQNNGV. The V segment lost 3 bases and the J segment 5 bases; nucleotides outside the gene matches: 6. The CDR3 sequence: CASSFTGQGDTEAFF. The CDR3 coding sequence is TGTGCCAGCAGCTTCACCGGACAGGGGGATACTGAAGCTTTCTTT.

This clone is a singleton in its sample. V and J are TRBV9 and TRBJ1-1, with a possible D match to TRBD1 (5 bases). Germline V lookup: CDR1 SGDLS, CDR2 YYNGEE. V dropped 0 bases and J dropped 4 bases, with 13 bases sitting between them. CDR3 length: 15 residues. The CDR3 reads CASSVGGWGGTEAFF. CDR3 sequence (DNA): TGTGCCAGCAGCGTAGGAGGGTGGGGGGGCACTGAAGCTTTCTTT.

Turning to this clone: One end of the junction is discordant with germline, which a read error may explain. Different DNA sequences within this sample yield the same CDR3. V and J are TRBV7-9 and TRBJ1-2; D remains unclear. The CDR3 covers 14 residues. CDR1 is SEHNR, CDR2 FQNEAQ, per germline (reference sequence). CDR3: CASSLALANYGYTF. The CDR3 region has the DNA TGTGCCAGCAGTTTAGCTTTAGCTAACTATGGCTACACCTTC. The full variable domain, its missing parts supplied by reference TRBV7-9 and TRBJ1-2, is DTGVSQNPRHKITKRGQNVTFRCDPISEHNRLYWYRQTLGQGPEFLTYFQNEAQLEKSRLLSDRFSAERPKGSFSTLEIQRTEQGDSAMYLCASSLALANYGYTFGSGTRLTVV.

The V gene is TRBV29-1, the J gene TRBJ1-2; D not resolved. This CDR3 has 13 amino acids. Trimming cost V 4 bases and J 5 bases, with 14 bases left between them. Germline CDR1 and CDR2: SQVTM and ANQGSEA. DNA for the CDR3: TGCAGCGTTGTCGACGGACTGGGGTATGGCTACACCTTC. This translates into CSVVDGLGYGYTF.

This clone appeared once. The chain uses TRBV7-2 and TRBJ2-1; D perhaps matches TRBD1 (6 bases). The CDR3 consists of 16 residues. V gave up 0 bases and J gave up 9 bases, with 18 bases separating them. Germline assignment: CDR1 SGHTA and CDR2 FQGNSA. CDR3 DNA: TGTGCCAGCAGCTTAGCCCCTCCAGGGGTCGGAGGTGAGCAGTTCTTC. Amino acids: CASSLAPPGVGGEQFF.

V gene TRBV11-2 combines with J gene TRBJ1-5, with 7 bases lining up with TRBD1. Per germline, CDR1 SGHAT and CDR2 FQNNGV. After removal of 6 bases from V and 5 bases from J, the junction contained 10 bases not matched to a gene. The CDR3 has 15 residues. The CDR3 DNA reads as TGTGCCAGCAGGAGCGACAGGGTTGGTCATCAGCCCCAGCATTTT. Its protein is CASRSDRVGHQPQHF. Looking up the rest from reference TRBV11-2 and TRBJ1-5 gives the full variable domain: EAGVAQSPRYKIIEKRQSVAFWCNPISGHATLYWYQQILGQGPKLLIQFQNNGVVDDSQLPKDRFSAERLKGVDSTLKIQPAKLEDSAVYLCASRSDRVGHQPQHFGDGTRLSIL.

This clone was observed once. The rearrangement uses TRBV28 and TRBJ1-5; perhaps TRBD1 as D (5 bases). V lost 8 bases to trimming and J lost 1 base, with 21 bases between them. This CDR3 region has 17 residues. Germline V lookup: CDR1 MDHEN, CDR2 SYDVKM. The CDR3: CASAGADGAGSNQPQHF. The CDR3 region has the DNA TGTGCCAGCGCTGGGGCAGACGGAGCTGGCAGCAATCAGCCCCAGCATTTT.

The chain is built from TRBV5-1 and TRBJ1-1; D gene unclear. Germline assignment: CDR1 SGHRS and CDR2 YFSETQ. The CDR3 spans 14 residues. The V end lost 0 bases, the J end lost 1 base, and 7 bases lay between the germline ends. In nucleotides, the CDR3 is TGCGCCAGCAGCTTGGAGCGGCCGAACACTGAAGCTTTCTTT. Its protein product is CASSLERPNTEAFF.

The chain combines TRBV18 with TRBJ1-1, with 10 nucleotides matching TRBD1. The V gene's germline CDR1 is KGHSH and CDR2 LQKENI. This CDR3 is 19 amino acids long. Losses at the gene ends were 4 bases for V and 4 bases for J; bases not matched to a gene: 18. CDR3 coding DNA: TGTGCCAGCTCACTAAGTTCGAAGTTCCGGGACAGGGGAGGCACTGAAGCTTTCTTT. Its protein is CASSLSSKFRDRGGTEAFF.

The gene calls are TRBV19 and TRBJ2-1, with a possible D match to TRBD1 (6 bases). Trimming left V 6 bases short and J 5 bases short, with 14 bases between. The CDR3 extends over 14 amino acids. Germline V gene sequence: CDR1 LNHDA, CDR2 SQIVND (reference sequence). CDR3 sequence: CASRSRGWDNEQFF. The DNA for the CDR3 is TGTGCCAGTAGATCCAGGGGTTGGGACAATGAGCAGTTCTTC.

The V call is TRBV6-5, the J call TRBJ1-3; the D is unclear. CDR3 length equals 13 residues. Trimming took off 7 bases at V and 0 bases at J, with 7 bases between the two ends. Germline lookup yields CDR1 MNHEY and CDR2 SVGAGI. CDR3 amino acids: CASTQVSGNTIYF. CDR3 in DNA: TGTGCCAGCACCCAGGTCTCTGGAAACACCATATATTTT.

The chain employs TRBV6-6 and TRBJ1-2; TRBD1 is a possible D gene (5 bases). The V end lost 6 bases, the J end lost 7 bases, and 24 bases lay between the germline ends. CDR1 and CDR2 (germline): MNHNY, SVGAGI (reference sequence). The CDR3 runs 16 residues. CDR3 DNA sequence: TGTGCCAGCAGCCGAGAGGGCCGGGGGGGGATGTCTGGCTACACCTTC. This codes for CASSREGRGGMSGYTF.

This clone was seen just once. This chain uses TRBV6-5 with TRBJ2-4, with 7 bases fitting TRBD1. The CDR3 contains 13 residues. Trimming took 7 bases from V and 6 from J; bases not matched to a gene: 6. Germline loops: CDR1 MNHEY, CDR2 SVGAGI. CDR3 protein: CASKTGMGNIQYF. The CDR3 bases are TGTGCCAGCAAGACAGGGATGGGAAACATTCAGTACTTC.

This clone was observed a single time. The same CDR3 can be traced to other DNA sequences in this sample. The genes are TRBV25-1 and TRBJ2-1; 8 bases line up with TRBD2. Germline-derived CDR1 and CDR2 are MGHDK and SYGVNS. Germline trimming cut 8 bases from V and 10 bases from J; bases unmatched to any gene: 13. The CDR3 covers 14 residues. CDR3 in DNA: TGTGCCAGCTGGGGCAGCGGGGGACATGGAGAGCAGTTCTTC. Translating it yields CASWGSGGHGEQFF.

For the CDR3, the DNA is TGTGCCTGGAGTGTACAGGGGAAAGGCAATCAGCCCCAGCATTTT. Translated: CAWSVQGKGNQPQHF. The V and J genes are TRBV30 and TRBJ1-5; 7 bases line up with TRBD1. V was clipped by 0 bases and J by 2 bases; unmatched bases: 4. The CDR3 is made up of 15 amino acids. CDR1 is GTSNPN, CDR2 SVGIG, per germline (reference sequence).

This clone was detected only a few times. The chain combines TRBV3-1 (or the pseudogene TRBV3-2) with TRBJ2-7; 7 bases agree with TRBD2. The CDR3 is 14 amino acids. J gave up 4 bases and V 3 bases, and 6 bases lay outside the gene matches. Per germline, CDR1 LGHDT and CDR2 YNNKEL (reference sequence). The CDR3 loop is CASSQGGSLYEQYF. Here the CDR3 DNA reads TGTGCCAGCAGCCAGGGGGGGTCCTTGTACGAGCAGTACTTC.

The rearrangement links TRBV2 to TRBJ2-7; the match to TRBD2 covers 10 bases. The CDR3 extends over 14 amino acids. Germline CDR1 reads SNHLY; CDR2 reads FYNNEI. V lost 6 bases, J lost 3 bases, and 5 bases stayed unmatched. This chain's CDR3 is CASRVLAGVYEQYF. Written as DNA, the CDR3 is TGTGCCAGCAGAGTTCTAGCGGGAGTCTACGAGCAGTACTTC.

V is TRBV19 and J is TRBJ1-1; D unresolved. The CDR3 has 13 residues. With 6 bases removed from V and 1 base from J, the gap between germline ends came to 9 bases. Per the germline V gene, CDR1 is LNHDA and CDR2 is SQIVND (reference sequence). This chain's CDR3 is CASSTTRNTEAFF. CDR3 coding DNA: TGTGCCAGTAGCACTACAAGGAACACTGAAGCTTTCTTT. The whole variable domain, remainder taken from reference TRBV19 and TRBJ1-1, is DGGITQSPKYLFRKEGQNVTLSCEQNLNHDAMYWYRQDPGQGLRLIYYSQIVNDFQKGDIAEGYSVSREKKESFPLTVTSAQKNPTAFYLCASSTTRNTEAFFGQGTRLTVV.

This rearrangement joins TRBV19 to TRBJ2-3; D ambiguous. Germline-derived CDR1 and CDR2 are LNHDA and SQIVND (reference sequence). CDR3 length equals 13 residues. Trimming took off 5 bases at V and 2 bases at J, with 8 bases between the two ends. The CDR3 DNA is TGTGCCAGTAGTCGGTCTTACACAGATACGCAGTATTTT. Amino acid sequence: CASSRSYTDTQYF.

The chain carries TRBV21-1 and TRBJ2-7; the table's D gene call, TRBD1, was not cross checked with the DNA. TRBV21-1 is noted as a pseudogene. CDR3 size: 17 residues. CDR3 sequence: CASSNKRGQGAGWEQYF. The CDR3 DNA sequence: TGTGCCAGCAGCAATAAACGAGGACAGGGGGCCGGTTGGGAGCAGTACTTC.

The chain carries TRBV7-8 and TRBJ2-6; 8 bases fit TRBD1. Per the germline V gene, CDR1 is SGHVS and CDR2 is FQNEAQ. This CDR3 has 19 amino acids. The J segment lost 4 bases and the V segment lost 0 bases, leaving 11 bases of the junction unmatched. CDR3 in DNA: TGTGCCAGCAGCTTAGCGGGGTCAGGGGGCGCGTTAGGGGCCAACGTCCTGACTTTC. Its protein is CASSLAGSGGALGANVLTF.

Concerning this clone: Germline is not matched at one junction end, which may reflect a read error. The rearrangement joins TRBV7-9 to TRBJ1-2; D not resolved. This CDR3 region has 12 residues. Germline CDR1 is SEHNR and CDR2 is FQNEAQ (reference sequence). This CDR3 is CASSLSVEVYSF. The CDR3 nucleotides read TGTGCCAGCAGCTTATCTGTTGAAGTTTACTCCTTC.

The chain links TRBV5-1 to TRBJ2-7; TRBD2 aligns across 7 bases. CDR1 is SGHRS and CDR2 is YFSETQ in the germline V gene. This CDR3 is 16 amino acids long. V lost 4 bases, J lost 3 bases, and 13 bases stayed unmatched. This CDR3 reads CASSPGSARGDYEQYF. In nucleotides, the CDR3 is TGCGCCAGCAGCCCGGGTTCAGCACGGGGGGACTACGAGCAGTACTTC.

The chain is built from TRBV3-1 (or the pseudogene TRBV3-2) and TRBJ1-1; the match to TRBD1 covers 9 bases. The CDR3 is 14 residues long. With 4 bases clipped from V and 7 bases from J, the junction kept 7 bases outside the gene matches. Per germline, CDR1 LGHDT and CDR2 YNNKEL (reference sequence). This CDR3 reads CASSPPGQGVEAFF. CDR3 sequence (DNA): TGTGCCAGCAGCCCTCCGGGACAGGGCGTTGAAGCTTTCTTT.

The chain uses TRBV29-1 and TRBJ2-7; TRBD1 matches 8 bases. The CDR3 contains 13 residues. The J segment lost 3 bases and the V segment lost 6 bases, leaving 7 bases of the junction unmatched. CDR1 and CDR2 (germline): SQVTM, ANQGSEA. In DNA form, the CDR3 reads TGCAGCGTGAGGGGGGACAGGATCTACGAGCAGTACTTC. Its translation is CSVRGDRIYEQYF.